The 21 T cell receptor beta chains reported below all come from one sample, sequenced in a study of blood T cell repertoires in COVID-19. Here immunoSEQ multiplex PCR was the method, and the copy in TCRdb shows in-frame clones only, minus some. The data hold roughly 280,000 clones, with approximately 86% observed a single time. Sequenced: peripheral blood. Source of these receptors: a man between 18 and 29 years old with active or convalescent COVID-19.

The chain joins TRBV3-1 (or the pseudogene TRBV3-2) to TRBJ2-7; D may be TRBD1 (5 bases). Germline assignment: CDR1 LGHDT and CDR2 YNNKEL (reference sequence). The CDR3 spans 14 residues. V lost 2 bases, J lost 3 bases, and 11 bases lay in between. The CDR3 DNA reads TGTGCCAGCAGCCAATCAGGGATGATCTACGAGCAGTACTTC. The encoded protein is CASSQSGMIYEQYF.

Only one count was recorded for this clone. The V gene is TRBV3-1 (or the pseudogene TRBV3-2), the J gene TRBJ2-7; 10 nucleotides agree with TRBD1. There are 15 residues in the CDR3. The V gene's germline CDR1 is LGHDT and CDR2 YNNKEL (reference sequence). V lost 4 bases, J lost 2 bases, and 5 bases stayed unmatched. The CDR3 nucleotides read TGTGCCAGCAGCCCCCGACAGGGGGCTACCTACGAGCAGTACTTC. Its protein product is CASSPRQGATYEQYF.

For the CDR3, the DNA is TGTGCCAGCAGCGGTAGTAACTATGGCTACACCTTC. Its protein product is CASSGSNYGYTF. The chain carries TRBV6-2 or TRBV6-3 and TRBJ1-2; D uncertain. This CDR3 contains 12 residues. V was clipped by 6 bases and J by 1 base, with 6 bases between them. Germline-derived CDR1 and CDR2 are MNHEY and SVGEGT.

This rearrangement joins TRBV7-9 to TRBJ1-2, with D possibly being TRBD1 (5 bases). Germline CDR1 is SEHNR and CDR2 is FQNEAQ (reference sequence). The V end lost 5 bases, the J end lost 12 bases, and 13 bases lay between the germline ends. The CDR3 consists of 11 residues. DNA of the CDR3: TGTGCCAGCAGCCAGCTTGGGGGGAACACCTTC. Its protein product is CASSQLGGNTF.

This clone was detected a few times. The chain combines TRBV28 with TRBJ2-7; D unclear. Per germline, CDR1 MDHEN and CDR2 SYDVKM. Trimming left V 7 bases short and J 3 bases short, with 16 bases between. This CDR3 has 14 amino acids. CDR3 nucleotide sequence: TGTGCCAGCACCGGATCCAGCGTCGGCTACGAGCAGTACTTC. Amino acids: CASTGSSVGYEQYF. Supplemented by reference TRBV28 and TRBJ2-7, the full variable domain reads DVKVTQSSRYLVKRTGEKVFLECVQDMDHENMFWYRQDPGLGLRLIYFSYDVKMKEKGDIPEGYSVSREKKERFSLILESASTNQTSMYLCASTGSSVGYEQYFGPGTRLTVT.

V gene TRBV19 combines with J gene TRBJ1-2; 8 nucleotides match TRBD1. The J segment lost 2 bases and the V segment lost 5 bases, leaving 10 bases of the junction unmatched. The CDR3 consists of 16 residues. Germline V gene sequence: CDR1 LNHDA, CDR2 SQIVND (reference sequence). The CDR3 sequence is CASSSNGQGWNYGYTF. DNA for the CDR3: TGTGCCAGTAGTTCAAACGGACAGGGTTGGAACTATGGCTACACCTTC.

This chain uses TRBV7-9 with TRBJ2-5; 8 bases fit TRBD2. CDR3 size: 14 residues. With 1 base clipped from V and 5 bases from J, the junction kept 3 bases outside the gene matches. The germline gives CDR1 SEHNR, CDR2 FQNEAQ (reference sequence). This CDR3 is CASSLVGGEETQYF. CDR3 in DNA: TGTGCCAGCAGCTTAGTCGGGGGGGAGGAGACCCAGTACTTC.

V gene TRBV9 combines with J gene TRBJ2-2, with 10 bases fitting TRBD2. The CDR3 is 16 amino acids. Germline loops: CDR1 SGDLS, CDR2 YYNGEE. Trimming at V came to 0 bases and at J to 4 bases, leaving 3 bases not matched to a gene. DNA for the CDR3: TGTGCCAGCAGCGTAGAACTAGCGGGGTCCACCGGGGAGCTGTTTTTT. Translation gives CASSVELAGSTGELFF.

This chain links TRBV5-4 with TRBJ2-3, with 9 bases fitting TRBD2. Germline V CDR1 and CDR2: SGHNT, YYREEE (reference sequence). The length of the CDR3 is 15 residues. V lost 0 bases, J lost 6 bases, and 5 bases stayed unmatched. The CDR3 DNA is TGTGCCAGCAGCTTGGCACTAGCGGGCGGGGATACGCAGTATTTT. Translating it yields CASSLALAGGDTQYF.

This chain uses TRBV6-5 with TRBJ2-5; maybe TRBD1 (6 bases). The CDR3 is 11 amino acids. The ends were cut back, 7 bases at V and 6 bases at J, with 9 bases in the middle. The V gene's germline CDR1 is MNHEY and CDR2 SVGAGI. The CDR3 protein is CASTQGQTQYF. The CDR3 nucleotides are TGTGCCAGCACCCAGGGGCAGACCCAGTACTTC.

CDR3 sequence (DNA): TGTGCCAGCAGTTTAGTAGCGGGTTCTAGCACAGATACGCAGTATTTT. This gives the protein CASSLVAGSSTDTQYF. The V gene is TRBV27, the J gene TRBJ2-3; 7 bases fit TRBD2. V shed 2 bases, J shed 0 bases, and the junction held 5 bases outside the gene matches. Per germline, CDR1 MNHEY and CDR2 SMNVEV (reference sequence). This CDR3 spans 16 amino acids.

This chain joins TRBV30 and TRBJ1-2; D not resolved. The CDR3 totals 11 residues. Per germline, CDR1 GTSNPN and CDR2 SVGIG (reference sequence). Between the trimmed V and J ends, which lost 2 bases and 8 bases, there was a span of 9 bases. Here the CDR3 reads CAWSPGQGYTF. The DNA for the CDR3 is TGTGCCTGGAGTCCAGGTCAGGGCTACACCTTC.

The chain uses TRBV11-2 and TRBJ2-2; 11 positions match TRBD2. Trimming removed 4 bases from V and 7 bases from J; junction bases left unmatched: 8. The CDR3 consists of 16 residues. Germline CDR1 reads SGHAT; CDR2 reads FQNNGV. The CDR3: CASSSGRLAGNGELFF. CDR3 in DNA: TGTGCCAGCAGCTCGGGTAGACTAGCGGGGAACGGGGAGCTGTTTTTT.

This clone occurred a few times. This rearrangement joins TRBV28 to TRBJ1-6; D is unclear. Trimming pared 7 bases from V and 0 bases from J, leaving 7 bases between. The CDR3 covers 14 residues. Germline V gives CDR1 MDHEN, CDR2 SYDVKM. CDR3 in amino acids: CASKGSSYNSPLHF. The DNA for the CDR3 is TGTGCCAGCAAAGGGAGCTCCTATAATTCACCCCTCCACTTT.

The rearrangement links TRBV4-1 to TRBJ2-3; TRBD1 might be the D (5 bases). Trimming left V 6 bases short and J 2 bases short, with 9 bases between. CDR1 and CDR2 from the germline V gene are MGHRA and YSYEKL. The length of the CDR3 is 13 residues. For the CDR3, the DNA is TGCGCCAGCAGGGACATTTCCACAGATACGCAGTATTTT. It translates to CASRDISTDTQYF.

To note about this clone: Germline and junction disagree at one end, which may indicate a read error. This chain joins TRBV7-7 and TRBJ1-1; TRBD1 is a possible D gene (5 bases). Germline-derived CDR1 and CDR2 are SSHAT and FNYEAQ (reference sequence). The CDR3 extends over 13 amino acids. DNA for the CDR3: TGTGCTAGCAGCTTAGACGCGGGGGCTGAAGCTTTCTTT. Translated: CASSLDAGAEAFF.

The chain employs TRBV7-2 and TRBJ1-2; the D gene is possibly TRBD1 (6 bases). The germline V gene encodes CDR1 SGHTA and CDR2 FQGNSA. Between the trimmed V and J ends, which lost 3 bases and 4 bases, there was a span of 24 bases. The CDR3 runs to 18 residues. The CDR3 reads CASSFKSAPRQAAYGYTF. CDR3 nucleotide sequence: TGTGCCAGCAGCTTCAAATCGGCACCCCGACAGGCTGCCTATGGCTACACCTTC.

As to this clone: Other DNA sequences in the sample encode the same CDR3. The chain recombines TRBV5-4 with TRBJ1-2, with 8 bases fitting TRBD1. The CDR3 runs 15 residues. The trim removed 0 bases at V and 4 bases at J, leaving 5 bases unmatched. Germline V gene data show CDR1 as SGHNT and CDR2 as YYREEE (reference sequence). CDR3 bases: TGTGCCAGCAGCTTGGGTCAGGGGGCGTTCTATGGCTACACCTTC. The encoded protein is CASSLGQGAFYGYTF.

In the case of this clone: Other DNA sequences of this sample code for an identical CDR3. V usage is TRBV7-9 and J usage is TRBJ1-2; no clear D gene. Germline V gene data show CDR1 as SEHNR and CDR2 as FQNEAQ (reference sequence). The CDR3 has 13 residues. V was shortened by 3 bases and J by 3 bases, with 8 bases between the two germline ends. CDR3 DNA: TGTGCCAGCAGCTTTAGCGGGGACTATGGCTACACCTTC. Amino acids: CASSFSGDYGYTF.

This chain links TRBV7-7 with TRBJ2-3; 8 bases line up with TRBD1. This CDR3 is built from 18 residues. Germline V lookup: CDR1 SSHAT, CDR2 FNYEAQ (reference sequence). After removal of 3 bases from V and 1 base from J, the junction contained 12 bases not matched to a gene. The DNA for the CDR3 is TGTGCCAGCAGCTTTCAGCCCTTTTTGACAGGGGGCACAGATACGCAGTATTTT. Translated, it gives CASSFQPFLTGGTDTQYF.

This clone was picked up one time. The V and J genes are TRBV10-3 and TRBJ1-4; D possibly corresponds to TRBD1 (5 bases). Germline loops: CDR1 ENHRY, CDR2 SYGVKD. The ends were cut back, 2 bases at V and 8 bases at J, with 12 bases in the middle. The CDR3 length is 14 residues. The CDR3 DNA follows: TGTGCCATCAGTGAGCGGGACTCGCCCGAAAAACTGTTTTTT. It codes for CAISERDSPEKLFF.